The 3 T cell receptor beta chains given below trace back to one sample, sequenced in a study of vaccination effects on CD4 cells after COVID-19. These receptors lack a known antigen. Clones were read by immunoSEQ multiplex PCR, and TCRdb kept only the in-frame ones, dropping some. The sample lists 29,000 or so clones, 74% seen once, with 15% to 20% in the top ten. Within the ViraFEST assay, antigen-specific CD4+ T cells underwent expansion with viral peptide pools prior to sequencing. Following 10 days of culture, CD4+ T cells were isolated. Each participant was given two doses of one vaccine (BNT162b2 or mRNA-1273). The sample was CD4+ T cells from PBMCs cultured with HCoV-OC43 spike peptides, taken after COVID-19 vaccination. Noted subset: HCoV-OC43 spike overlapping peptide pool stimulation. Every receptor here comes from a human donor who received a COVID-19 vaccine.

Only a few counts were recorded for this clone. This rearrangement joins TRBV5-6 to TRBJ1-3, with 8 bases aligning to TRBD1. The CDR3 is made up of 17 amino acids. The V gene's germline CDR1 is SGHDT and CDR2 YYEEEE. With 4 bases clipped from V and 5 bases from J, the junction kept 14 bases outside the gene matches. The CDR3 coding sequence is TGTGCCAGCAGCCTGGGACAGGAAGGGGTTAGAAGAAACACCATATATTTT. Translating gives CASSLGQEGVRRNTIYF.

This chain connects TRBV4-1 to TRBJ1-3; D might be TRBD1 (6 bases). Germline CDR1 and CDR2: MGHRA and YSYEKL. CDR3 length equals 15 residues. V was cut by 3 bases and J by 1 base, with 10 bases left in between. CDR3 protein: CASSHRQASGNTIYF. The CDR3 nucleotides read TGCGCCAGCAGCCACCGACAGGCATCTGGAAACACCATATATTTT.

The CDR3 loop reads CASIGSLGDEQFF. CDR3 coding DNA: TGTGCCAGCATTGGGTCCCTGGGGGATGAGCAGTTCTTC. The chain combines TRBV6-5 with TRBJ2-1, with D tentatively TRBD1 or TRBD2 (5 bases each). The CDR3 loop spans 13 amino acids. Per germline, CDR1 MNHEY and CDR2 SVGAGI. V lost 7 bases and J lost 8, with 15 bases in between.